This TCR beta chain was recovered during a study of blood T cell repertoires in COVID-19. Study-wide background: The origin of the acute and convalescent COVID-19 samples was the United States, Italy and Spain. Nucleic acid was either cDNA or gDNA, and it came from T cells, B-cell-depleted T cells, or PBMCs.

Original processing methods: Reference gene primers were amplified, and this amplification served to estimate nucleated cell counts. Libraries were prepared by immunoSEQ multiplex PCR; TCRdb keeps only in-frame clonotypes and omits some of them. That table gives V, J and clone size, and the DNA gave D and trimming. This table holds 90,000 or so clones, roughly 83% found once. Germline V gene data show CDR1 as SGHRS and CDR2 as YFSETQ. The CDR3 spans 15 residues. The V segment lost 4 bases and the J segment 5 bases; nucleotides outside the gene matches: 11. This clone has just one count. Sequenced material: peripheral blood. The origin of this receptor is a man aged 45-65 years with active COVID-19. The rearrangement links TRBV5-1 to TRBJ2-7; 8 bases agree with TRBD2. The CDR3 reads CASSVRGGVSDEQYF. The CDR3 nucleotides read TGCGCCAGCAGCGTACGGGGGGGAGTGAGCGACGAGCAGTACTTC. Based on the CDR3 plus reference TRBV5-1 and TRBJ2-7, the full variable domain is KAGVTQTPRYLIKTRGQQVTLSCSPISGHRSVSWYQQTPGQGLQFLFEYFSETQRNKGNFPGRFSGRQFSNSRSEMNVSTLELGDSALYLCASSVRGGVSDEQYFGPGTRLTVT.